This T cell receptor (beta chain) was documented in a study of CD8 T cells in Susac syndrome. Study-wide results and caveats: The study acknowledged a relatively small number of individuals in its TCR sequencing and HLA analysis.

The authors reverse transcribed roughly 0.5 to 1 ug RNA with random hexamers. Multiplex PCR with immunoSEQ amplified the TCR beta CDR3 across 54 Vbeta and 13 Jbeta. One entry per CDR3 protein, called by TCRdb with MiXCR from the immunoSEQ multiplex PCR reads. The table shows approximately 160,000 distinct CDR3 sequences, with approximately 90% occurring only once. From blood CD8+ and CD4+ T cells, TCR beta sequences were generated. Controls comprised healthy donors matched for age and sex. Note on this clonotype: Its antigen is currently unknown.

Germline CDR1 PRHDT, CDR2 FYEKMQ (reference sequence). The CDR3 covers 16 residues. The J segment lost 9 bases and the V segment lost 0 bases, leaving 11 bases of the junction unmatched. The TCR comes from a human donor in good health. V is TRBV13 and J is TRBJ1-5, with 7 nucleotides matching TRBD1. The sample was CD4+ T cells from PBMCs. The CDR3 is CASSLGPDRARGPQHF. In DNA form, the CDR3 reads TGTGCCAGCAGCTTAGGCCCTGACAGGGCACGGGGGCCCCAGCATTTT.